One and the same sample provided the 23 T cell receptor beta chains below, sequenced in a study of radiotherapy plus CTLA-4 blockade in lung cancer. Some clones are missing from TCRdb's copy, which holds only in-frame ones; the method was immunoSEQ multiplex PCR. This sample has tens of thousands of clones, with 79% found just once. The input for sequencing was peripheral blood, taken from a patient treated with radiotherapy plus ipilimumab. The receptors were sampled from a human donor with non-small cell lung cancer who had a complete response to radiotherapy plus ipilimumab.

The chain uses TRBV7-2 and TRBJ2-4, with 8 nucleotides matching TRBD2. This CDR3 is 15 amino acids long. Per germline, CDR1 SGHTA and CDR2 FQGNSA. After removal of 7 bases from V and 9 bases from J, the junction contained 14 bases not matched to a gene. In DNA form, the CDR3 reads TGTGCCAGCACCGCTCCGGGGGGGGGTAAAGGCATTCAGTACTTC. Translated: CASTAPGGGKGIQYF.

The chain uses TRBV30 and TRBJ2-7; TRBD1 agrees at 7 bases. J was trimmed by 4 bases and V by 7 bases; bases with no gene match: 7. CDR3 length equals 12 residues. The germline gives CDR1 GTSNPN, CDR2 SVGIG (reference sequence). The CDR3 DNA sequence: TGTGCCTACTCCGGGACAGCTTACGAGCAGTACTTC. Amino acids: CAYSGTAYEQYF.

J is TRBJ1-4 and V is TRBV29-1, with D uncertain. This CDR3 comprises 13 residues. Germline V gene data show CDR1 as SQVTM and CDR2 as ANQGSEA. The V end lost 4 bases, the J end lost 5 bases, and 11 bases lay between the germline ends. CDR3 DNA sequence: TGCAGCGTTGGAGTGGGAAGCAATGAAAAACTGTTTTTT. Amino acid sequence: CSVGVGSNEKLFF.

The J gene is TRBJ2-7, the V gene TRBV7-9; D remains ambiguous. The germline CDR1 and CDR2 sequences are SEHNR and FQNEAQ (reference sequence). This CDR3 comprises 12 residues. The V and J ends lost 4 bases and 2 bases respectively, with 6 bases between them. The CDR3 spells CASSSLTYEQYF. The DNA of the CDR3 is TGTGCCAGCAGCTCGCTCACCTACGAGCAGTACTTC.

The V call is TRBV7-9, the J call TRBJ1-2; 10 bases are shared with TRBD1. The length of the CDR3 is 16 residues. With 4 bases clipped from V and 4 bases from J, the junction kept 9 bases outside the gene matches. From germline, CDR1 is SEHNR and CDR2 FQNEAQ (reference sequence). The CDR3 DNA is TGTGCCAGCAGCTCGACCCGGACAGGGGGTGTCTATGGCTACACCTTC. This sequence encodes CASSSTRTGGVYGYTF. Drawing the rest from reference TRBV7-9 and TRBJ1-2, the complete variable domain is DTGVSQNPRHKITKRGQNVTFRCDPISEHNRLYWYRQTLGQGPEFLTYFQNEAQLEKSRLLSDRFSAERPKGSFSTLEIQRTEQGDSAMYLCASSSTRTGGVYGYTFGSGTRLTVV.

The CDR3 DNA follows: TGTGCCAGCAGCGTACGGGACCTTGGACAGTTTAGTTACACTGAAGCTTTCTTT. This gives the protein CASSVRDLGQFSYTEAFF. This chain joins TRBV9 and TRBJ1-1, with a tentative D call TRBD1 (6 bases). The germline gives CDR1 SGDLS, CDR2 YYNGEE. V lost 1 base to trimming and J lost 3 bases, with 22 bases between them. The CDR3 has 18 residues. The full variable domain, its missing parts supplied by reference TRBV9 and TRBJ1-1, is DSGVTQTPKHLITATGQRVTLRCSPRSGDLSVYWYQQSLDQGLQFLIQYYNGEERAKGNILERFSAQQFPDLHSELNLSSLELGDSALYFCASSVRDLGQFSYTEAFFGQGTRLTVV.

V is TRBV7-9 and J is TRBJ2-5, with D tentatively TRBD1 (6 bases). The CDR3 contains 14 residues. Per germline, CDR1 SEHNR and CDR2 FQNEAQ (reference sequence). Trimming took off 1 base at V and 5 bases at J, with 11 bases between the two ends. The CDR3: CASSLGVRGETQYF. The CDR3 DNA is TGTGCCAGCAGCTTAGGCGTCAGGGGTGAGACCCAGTACTTC.

The chain recombines TRBV30 with TRBJ1-2; no reliable D call. The V end lost 1 base, the J end lost 8 bases, and 11 bases lay between the germline ends. Looked up from germline, CDR1 is GTSNPN and CDR2 is SVGIG (reference sequence). The CDR3 is 12 residues long. The CDR3 region is CAWSGRDEGYTF. As DNA, the CDR3 is TGTGCCTGGAGTGGGAGAGACGAAGGCTACACCTTC.

J is TRBJ2-1 and V is TRBV9; 9 positions match TRBD2. V shed 0 bases, J shed 5 bases, and the junction held 6 bases outside the gene matches. The germline gives CDR1 SGDLS, CDR2 YYNGEE. There are 16 residues in the CDR3. The CDR3 here is CASSVGSGRTNNEQFF. The CDR3 coding sequence is TGTGCCAGCAGCGTAGGGAGCGGGAGGACGAACAATGAGCAGTTCTTC.

This chain connects TRBV27 to TRBJ2-7, with 9 bases lining up with TRBD1. The V and J ends lost 0 bases and 4 bases, in that order; junction bases with no gene match: 4. This CDR3 is 15 amino acids long. Germline CDR1 reads MNHEY; CDR2 reads SMNVEV (reference sequence). The CDR3 loop reads CASSLSRDRGYEQYV. The CDR3 DNA follows: TGTGCCAGCAGTTTATCGAGAGACAGGGGGTACGAGCAGTACGTC.

The genes are TRBV6-1 and TRBJ1-2; D gene uncertain. Trimming took 2 bases from V and 0 from J, leaving 13 bases between them. In germline, CDR1 is MNHNS, CDR2 SASEGT. The CDR3 is 16 residues long. As DNA, the CDR3 is TGTGCCAGCAGTGAAAATACGGGAAGTCCTAACTATGGCTACACCTTC. Translation gives CASSENTGSPNYGYTF.

This chain links TRBV7-9 with TRBJ1-4, with D uncertain. Trimming took 11 bases from V and 6 from J, leaving 10 bases between them. CDR1 and CDR2 from the germline V gene are SEHNR and FQNEAQ (reference sequence). This CDR3 has 11 residues. The CDR3 DNA is TGTGCCTCCCGGGGAGATGAAAAACTGTTTTTT. Amino acid sequence: CASRGDEKLFF.

The genes are TRBV10-3 and TRBJ1-2; 11 nucleotides match TRBD1. CDR3 length: 15 residues. The V segment lost 4 bases and the J segment 5 bases; nucleotides outside the gene matches: 6. Germline-derived CDR1 and CDR2 are ENHRY and SYGVKD. DNA for the CDR3: TGTGCCATCAGTGCCCTGGGACAGGGGGAATATGGCTACACCTTC. It yields the protein CAISALGQGEYGYTF.

This sequence joins TRBV6-5 and TRBJ1-2, with a tentative D call TRBD1 (6 bases). V was pared by 4 bases and J by 6 bases, with 12 bases between. Per germline, CDR1 MNHEY and CDR2 SVGAGI. The CDR3 spans 13 residues. This CDR3 reads CASSFHSGDGYTF. CDR3 in DNA: TGTGCCAGCAGTTTCCATTCAGGGGATGGCTACACCTTC.

In its sample, this clone was seen once. The chain joins TRBV12-5 to TRBJ2-7; 9 nucleotides align to TRBD2. Germline V gene lookup returns CDR1 LGHNT and CDR2 FRNRAP. This CDR3 is 13 amino acids long. With 7 bases clipped from V and 6 bases from J, the junction kept 7 bases outside the gene matches. CDR3 bases: TGTGCTAGTGCCTTAGCGGGAGAGGGCGAGCAGTACGTC. Its translation is CASALAGEGEQYV.

The chain employs TRBV7-8 and TRBJ1-5; 7 nucleotides match TRBD1. The CDR3 covers 14 residues. V was pared by 3 bases and J by 4 bases, with 3 bases of the junction left unmatched. Germline V gene data show CDR1 as SGHVS and CDR2 as FQNEAQ. The CDR3 sequence: CASSLGQKNQPQHF. The CDR3 DNA sequence: TGTGCCAGCAGCTTGGGACAGAAAAATCAGCCCCAGCATTTT. The entire variable domain, with the rest obtained from reference TRBV7-8 and TRBJ1-5, is as follows: GAGVSQSPRYKVAKRGQDVALRCDPISGHVSLFWYQQALGQGPEFLTYFQNEAQLDKSGLPSDRFFAERPEGSVSTLKIQRTQQEDSAVYLCASSLGQKNQPQHFGDGTRLSIL.

V usage is TRBV7-8 and J usage is TRBJ1-5; D is perhaps TRBD1 (5 bases). The CDR3 has 17 amino acids. V was pared by 7 bases and J by 0 bases, with 19 bases between. Germline CDR1 SGHVS, CDR2 FQNEAQ. For the CDR3, the DNA is TGTGCCAGCACCCGAAGGGGCAGTCGGGATAGCAATCAGCCCCAGCATTTT. Translated: CASTRRGSRDSNQPQHF.

This clone was seen more than once but under ten times. This chain joins TRBV18 and TRBJ1-2; TRBD1 matches at 9 bases. Germline CDR1 reads KGHSH; CDR2 reads LQKENI. The CDR3 runs to 15 residues. Germline trimming cut 1 base from V and 6 bases from J; bases unmatched to any gene: 6. The CDR3 DNA reads as TGTGCCAGCTCACCACTACAGGGACAGGGCCATGGCTACACCTTC. Protein: CASSPLQGQGHGYTF. The variable domain in full, with the rest retrieved from reference TRBV18 and TRBJ1-2, is NAGVMQNPRHLVRRRGQEARLRCSPMKGHSHVYWYRQLPEEGLKFMVYLQKENIIDESGMPKERFSAEFPKEGPSILRIQQVVRGDSAAYFCASSPLQGQGHGYTFGSGTRLTVV.

The rearrangement uses TRBV6-5 and TRBJ2-7; 8 bases match TRBD1. Germline V gene lookup returns CDR1 MNHEY and CDR2 SVGAGI. This CDR3 is built from 14 residues. The V gene end was trimmed by 5 bases and the J gene end by 4 bases; junction bases not matched to a gene: 7. The CDR3 loop reads CASSPRRGPYEQYV. DNA for the CDR3: TGTGCCAGCAGTCCCCGCAGGGGGCCGTACGAGCAGTACGTC.

In this sample, this clone is medium-sized (0.01 to 0.1%). The V and J genes are TRBV30 and TRBJ1-5; no firm D call. The germline V gene has CDR1 GTSNPN and CDR2 SVGIG (reference sequence). The CDR3 covers 16 residues. Trimming pared 0 bases from V and 1 base from J, leaving 13 bases between. The DNA of the CDR3 is TGTGCCTGGAGTGTAAAAGCTTTGAGCAGCAATCAGCCCCAGCATTTT. Its protein product is CAWSVKALSSNQPQHF.

This clone was recorded only once. This chain uses TRBV18 with TRBJ1-1; D ambiguous. V was clipped by 5 bases and J by 1 base, with 8 bases between them. This CDR3 is built from 13 residues. Germline lookup yields CDR1 KGHSH and CDR2 LQKENI. The DNA for the CDR3 is TGTGCCAGCTCATGGCAGGCGAACACTGAAGCTTTCTTT. Protein: CASSWQANTEAFF.

The V call is TRBV5-1, the J call TRBJ2-3, with D possibly being TRBD2 (7 bases). With 4 bases removed from V and 2 bases from J, the gap between germline ends came to 14 bases. The CDR3 is made up of 15 amino acids. Germline CDR1 reads SGHRS; CDR2 reads YFSETQ. In DNA, the CDR3 is TGCGCCAGCAGCCTGTACGGGGGGCCCACAGATACGCAGTATTTT. It translates to CASSLYGGPTDTQYF.

This chain connects TRBV18 to TRBJ1-6, with 7 nucleotides matching TRBD1. Germline lookup yields CDR1 KGHSH and CDR2 LQKENI. CDR3 length: 14 amino acids. Losses at the gene ends were 4 bases for V and 6 bases for J; bases not matched to a gene: 3. The CDR3 nucleotides read TGTGCCAGCTCACTGACAGGGAGTAATTCACCCCTCCACTTT. It codes for CASSLTGSNSPLHF.